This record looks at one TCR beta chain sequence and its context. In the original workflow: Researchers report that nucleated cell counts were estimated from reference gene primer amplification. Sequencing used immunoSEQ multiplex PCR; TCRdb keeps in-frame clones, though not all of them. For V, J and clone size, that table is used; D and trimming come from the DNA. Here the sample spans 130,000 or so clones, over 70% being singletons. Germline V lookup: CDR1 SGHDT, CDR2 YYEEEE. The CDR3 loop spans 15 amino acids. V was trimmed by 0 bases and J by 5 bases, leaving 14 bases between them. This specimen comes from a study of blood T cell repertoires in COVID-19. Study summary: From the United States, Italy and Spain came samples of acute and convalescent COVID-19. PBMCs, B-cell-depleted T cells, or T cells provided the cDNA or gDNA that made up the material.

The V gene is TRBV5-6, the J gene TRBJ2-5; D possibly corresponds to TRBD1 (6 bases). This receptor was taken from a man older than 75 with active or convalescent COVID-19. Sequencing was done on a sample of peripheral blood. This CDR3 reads CASSLVLGAQETQYF. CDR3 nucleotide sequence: TGTGCCAGCAGCTTGGTCTTGGGGGCACAGGAGACCCAGTACTTC. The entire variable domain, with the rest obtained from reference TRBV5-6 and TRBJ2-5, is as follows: DAGVTQSPTHLIKTRGQQVTLRCSPKSGHDTVSWYQQALGQGPQFIFQYYEEEERQRGNFPDRFSGHQFPNYSSELNVNALLLGDSALYLCASSLVLGAQETQYFGPGTRLLVL.